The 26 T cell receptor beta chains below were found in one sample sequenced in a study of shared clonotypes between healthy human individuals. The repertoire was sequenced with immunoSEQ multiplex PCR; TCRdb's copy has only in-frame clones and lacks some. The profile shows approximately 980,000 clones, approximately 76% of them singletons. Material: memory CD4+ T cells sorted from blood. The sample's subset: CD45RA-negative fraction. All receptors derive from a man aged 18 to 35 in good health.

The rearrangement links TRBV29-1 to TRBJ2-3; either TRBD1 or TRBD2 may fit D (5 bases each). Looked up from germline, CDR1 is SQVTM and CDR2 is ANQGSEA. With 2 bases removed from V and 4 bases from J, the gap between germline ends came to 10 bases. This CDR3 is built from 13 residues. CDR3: CSVERDPADTQYF. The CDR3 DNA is TGCAGCGTTGAAAGGGACCCCGCAGATACGCAGTATTTT.

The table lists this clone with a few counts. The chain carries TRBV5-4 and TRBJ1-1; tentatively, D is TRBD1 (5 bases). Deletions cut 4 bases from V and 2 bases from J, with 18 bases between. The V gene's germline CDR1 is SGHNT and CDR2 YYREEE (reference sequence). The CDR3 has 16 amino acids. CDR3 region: CASSPSNDRLNTEAFF. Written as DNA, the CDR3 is TGTGCCAGCAGCCCTTCGAACGACAGACTAAACACTGAAGCTTTCTTT. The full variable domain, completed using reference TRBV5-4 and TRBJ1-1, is ETGVTQSPTHLIKTRGQQVTLRCSSQSGHNTVSWYQQALGQGPQFIFQYYREEENGRGNFPPRFSGLQFPNYSSELNVNALELDDSALYLCASSPSNDRLNTEAFFGQGTRLTVV.

CDR3 bases: TGTGCCAGCAGTAGCACTAGCGGGAGGGCCGTCGAGCAGTACTTC. It translates to CASSSTSGRAVEQYF. The chain recombines TRBV2 with TRBJ2-7; 13 bases agree with TRBD2. The ends lost 5 bases at V and 6 bases at J; junction bases unmatched: 7. Germline CDR1 is SNHLY and CDR2 is FYNNEI. The CDR3 covers 15 residues.

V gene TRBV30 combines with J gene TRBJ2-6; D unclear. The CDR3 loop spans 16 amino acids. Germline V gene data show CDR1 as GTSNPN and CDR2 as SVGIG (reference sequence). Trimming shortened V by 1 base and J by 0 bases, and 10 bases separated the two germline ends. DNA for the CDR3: TGTGCCTGGAGTGGGGCCCTCCTCTCTGGGGCCAACGTCCTGACTTTC. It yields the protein CAWSGALLSGANVLTF.

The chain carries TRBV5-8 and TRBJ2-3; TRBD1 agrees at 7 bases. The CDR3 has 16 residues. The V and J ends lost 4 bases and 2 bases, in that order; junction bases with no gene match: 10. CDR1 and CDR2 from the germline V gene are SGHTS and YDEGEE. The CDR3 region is CASSLGTEKLTDTQYF. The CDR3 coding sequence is TGTGCCAGCAGCCTCGGGACAGAAAAACTCACAGATACGCAGTATTTT.

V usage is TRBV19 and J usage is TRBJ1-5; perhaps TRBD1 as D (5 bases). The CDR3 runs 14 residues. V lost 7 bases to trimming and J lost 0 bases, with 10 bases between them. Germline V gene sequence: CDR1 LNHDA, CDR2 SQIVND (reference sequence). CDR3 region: CASNGDFSNQPQHF. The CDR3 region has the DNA TGTGCCAGTAATGGGGACTTTAGCAATCAGCCCCAGCATTTT.

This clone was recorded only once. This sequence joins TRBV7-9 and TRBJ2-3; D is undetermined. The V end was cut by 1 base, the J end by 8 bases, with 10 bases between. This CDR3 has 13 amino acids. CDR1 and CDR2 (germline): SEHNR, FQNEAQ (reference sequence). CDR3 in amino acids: CASSLGAELTQYF. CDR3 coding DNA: TGTGCCAGCAGCTTAGGGGCCGAACTTACGCAGTATTTT. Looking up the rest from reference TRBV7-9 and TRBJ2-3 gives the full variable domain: DTGVSQNPRHKITKRGQNVTFRCDPISEHNRLYWYRQTLGQGPEFLTYFQNEAQLEKSRLLSDRFSAERPKGSFSTLEIQRTEQGDSAMYLCASSLGAELTQYFGPGTRLTVL.

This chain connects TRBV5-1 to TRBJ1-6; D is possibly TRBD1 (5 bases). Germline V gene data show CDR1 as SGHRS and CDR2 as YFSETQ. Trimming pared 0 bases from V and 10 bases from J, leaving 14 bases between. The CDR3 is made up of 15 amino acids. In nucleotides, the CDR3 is TGCGCCAGCAGCTTGGAGGCAGGGCGGTGGTCACCCCTCCACTTT. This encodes CASSLEAGRWSPLHF. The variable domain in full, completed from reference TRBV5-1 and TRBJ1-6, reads KAGVTQTPRYLIKTRGQQVTLSCSPISGHRSVSWYQQTPGQGLQFLFEYFSETQRNKGNFPGRFSGRQFSNSRSEMNVSTLELGDSALYLCASSLEAGRWSPLHFGNGTRLTVT.

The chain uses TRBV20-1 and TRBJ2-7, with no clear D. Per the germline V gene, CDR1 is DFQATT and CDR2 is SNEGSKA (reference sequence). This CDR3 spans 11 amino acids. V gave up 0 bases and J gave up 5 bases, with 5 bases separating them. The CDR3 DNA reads TGCAGTGCTAGAGAAAGGAACGAGCAGTACTTC. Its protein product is CSARERNEQYF.

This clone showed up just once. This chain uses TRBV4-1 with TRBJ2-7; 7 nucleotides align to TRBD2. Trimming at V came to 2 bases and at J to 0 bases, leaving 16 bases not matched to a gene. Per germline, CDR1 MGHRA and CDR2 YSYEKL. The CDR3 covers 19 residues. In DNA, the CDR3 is TGCGCCAGCAGCCAAAAGTCAGATCCCACTAGCGTCTACTCCTACGAGCAGTACTTC. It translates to CASSQKSDPTSVYSYEQYF.

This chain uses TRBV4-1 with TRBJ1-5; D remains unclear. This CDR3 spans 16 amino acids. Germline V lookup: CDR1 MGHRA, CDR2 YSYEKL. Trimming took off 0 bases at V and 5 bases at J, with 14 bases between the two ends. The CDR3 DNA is TGCGCCAGCAGCCAAGAGTCTCGCAGCGGATATCAGCCCCAGCATTTT. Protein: CASSQESRSGYQPQHF.

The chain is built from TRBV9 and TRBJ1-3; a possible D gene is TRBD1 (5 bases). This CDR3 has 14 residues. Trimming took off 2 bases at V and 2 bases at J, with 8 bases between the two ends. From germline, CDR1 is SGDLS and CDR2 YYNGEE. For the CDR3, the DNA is TGTGCCAGCAGCGTCCAGGACACTGGAAACACCATATATTTT. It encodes CASSVQDTGNTIYF.

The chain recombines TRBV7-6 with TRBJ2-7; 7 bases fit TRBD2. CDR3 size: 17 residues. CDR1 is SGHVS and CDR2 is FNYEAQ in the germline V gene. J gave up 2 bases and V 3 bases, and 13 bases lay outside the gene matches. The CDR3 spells CASSLGGSSREAYEQYF. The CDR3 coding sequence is TGTGCCAGCAGCTTGGGCGGGTCCAGCCGGGAGGCCTACGAGCAGTACTTC.

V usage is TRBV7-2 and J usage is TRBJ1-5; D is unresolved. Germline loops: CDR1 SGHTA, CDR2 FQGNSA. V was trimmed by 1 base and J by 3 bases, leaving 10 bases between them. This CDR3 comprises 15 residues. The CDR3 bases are TGTGCCAGCAGCTTAGTGAAGGGAGCCAATCAGCCCCAGCATTTT. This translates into CASSLVKGANQPQHF.

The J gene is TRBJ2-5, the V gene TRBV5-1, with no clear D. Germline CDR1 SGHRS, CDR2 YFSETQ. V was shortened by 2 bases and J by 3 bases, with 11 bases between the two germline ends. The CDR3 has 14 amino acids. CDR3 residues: CASSLGWAKETQYF. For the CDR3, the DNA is TGCGCCAGCAGCTTAGGCTGGGCAAAAGAGACCCAGTACTTC.

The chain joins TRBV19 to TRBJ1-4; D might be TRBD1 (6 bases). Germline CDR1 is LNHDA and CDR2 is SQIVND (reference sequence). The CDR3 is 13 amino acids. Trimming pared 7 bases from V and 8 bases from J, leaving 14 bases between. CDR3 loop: CASKPRDNEKLFF. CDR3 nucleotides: TGTGCCAGTAAGCCCAGGGACAACGAAAAACTGTTTTTT.

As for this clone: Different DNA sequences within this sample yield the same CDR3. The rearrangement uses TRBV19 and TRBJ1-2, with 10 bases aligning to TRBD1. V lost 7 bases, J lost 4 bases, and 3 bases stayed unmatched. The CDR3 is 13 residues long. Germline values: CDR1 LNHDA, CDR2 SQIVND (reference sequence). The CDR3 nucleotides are TGTGCCAGTATCCGGACAGGGGGCTATGGCTACACCTTC. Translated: CASIRTGGYGYTF.

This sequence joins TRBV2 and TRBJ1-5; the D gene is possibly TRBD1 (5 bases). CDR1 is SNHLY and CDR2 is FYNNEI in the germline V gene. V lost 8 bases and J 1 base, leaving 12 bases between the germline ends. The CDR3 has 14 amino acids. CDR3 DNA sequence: TGTGCCAGCCAGAAGAGGGGAAGCAATCAGCCCCAGCATTTT. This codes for CASQKRGSNQPQHF. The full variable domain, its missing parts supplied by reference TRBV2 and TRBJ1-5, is EPEVTQTPSHQVTQMGQEVILRCVPISNHLYFYWYRQILGQKVEFLVSFYNNEISEKSEIFDDQFSVERPDGSNFTLKIRSTKLEDSAMYFCASQKRGSNQPQHFGDGTRLSIL.

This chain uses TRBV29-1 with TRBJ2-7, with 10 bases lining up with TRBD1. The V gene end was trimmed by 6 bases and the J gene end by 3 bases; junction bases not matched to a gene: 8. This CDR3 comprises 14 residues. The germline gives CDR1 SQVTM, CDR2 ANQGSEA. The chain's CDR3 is CSVEPGQGIYEQYF. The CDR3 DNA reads TGCAGCGTGGAACCGGGACAGGGGATCTACGAGCAGTACTTC.

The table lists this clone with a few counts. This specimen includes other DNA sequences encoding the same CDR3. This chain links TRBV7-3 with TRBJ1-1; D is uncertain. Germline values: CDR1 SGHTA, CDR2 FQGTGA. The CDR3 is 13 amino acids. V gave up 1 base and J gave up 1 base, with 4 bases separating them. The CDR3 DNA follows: TGTGCCAGCAGCTTAAATAGGAACACTGAAGCTTTCTTT. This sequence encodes CASSLNRNTEAFF. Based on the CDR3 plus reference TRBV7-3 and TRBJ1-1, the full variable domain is GAGVSQTPSNKVTEKGKYVELRCDPISGHTALYWYRQSLGQGPEFLIYFQGTGAADDSGLPNDRFFAVRPEGSVSTLKIQRTERGDSAVYLCASSLNRNTEAFFGQGTRLTVV.

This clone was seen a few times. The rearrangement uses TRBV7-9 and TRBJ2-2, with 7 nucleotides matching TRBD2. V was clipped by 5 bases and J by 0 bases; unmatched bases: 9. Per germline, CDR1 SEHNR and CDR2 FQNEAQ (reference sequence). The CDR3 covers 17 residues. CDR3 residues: CASSPLSGHANTGELFF. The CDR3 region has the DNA TGTGCCAGCAGCCCCCTTAGCGGGCACGCGAACACCGGGGAGCTGTTTTTT.

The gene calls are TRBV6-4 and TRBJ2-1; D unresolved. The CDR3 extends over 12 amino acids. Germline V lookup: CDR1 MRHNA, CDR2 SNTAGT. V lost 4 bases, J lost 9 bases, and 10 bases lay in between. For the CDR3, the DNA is TGTGCCAGCAGTGCCAATCGGCGTGAGCAGTTCTTC. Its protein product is CASSANRREQFF.

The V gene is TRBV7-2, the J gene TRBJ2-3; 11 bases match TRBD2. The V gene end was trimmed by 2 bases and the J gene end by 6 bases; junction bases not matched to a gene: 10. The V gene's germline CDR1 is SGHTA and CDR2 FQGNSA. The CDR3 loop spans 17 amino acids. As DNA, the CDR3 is TGTGCCAGCAGCTTACTCCCAACTAGCGGGAGTTGGGATACGCAGTATTTT. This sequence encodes CASSLLPTSGSWDTQYF.

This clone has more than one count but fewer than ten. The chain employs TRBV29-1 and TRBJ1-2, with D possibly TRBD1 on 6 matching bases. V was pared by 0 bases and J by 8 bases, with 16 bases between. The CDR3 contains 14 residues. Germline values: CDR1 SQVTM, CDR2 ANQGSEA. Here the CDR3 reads CSVEDFAGARGYTF. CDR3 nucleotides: TGCAGCGTTGAAGATTTTGCGGGGGCTCGGGGCTACACCTTC.

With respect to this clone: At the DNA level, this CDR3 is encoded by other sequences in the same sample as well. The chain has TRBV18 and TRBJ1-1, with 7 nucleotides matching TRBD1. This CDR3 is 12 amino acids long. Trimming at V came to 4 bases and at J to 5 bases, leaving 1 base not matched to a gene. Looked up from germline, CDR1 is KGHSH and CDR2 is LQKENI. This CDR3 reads CASSQQGTEAFF. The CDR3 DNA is TGTGCCAGCTCACAACAGGGGACTGAAGCTTTCTTT.

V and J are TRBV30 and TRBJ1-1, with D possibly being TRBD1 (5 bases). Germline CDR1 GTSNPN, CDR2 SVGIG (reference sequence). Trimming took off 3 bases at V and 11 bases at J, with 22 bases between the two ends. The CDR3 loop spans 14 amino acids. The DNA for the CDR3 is TGTGCCTGGAGGCGTTCCGGGACCGCGGTTTACGCTTTCTTT. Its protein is CAWRRSGTAVYAFF.